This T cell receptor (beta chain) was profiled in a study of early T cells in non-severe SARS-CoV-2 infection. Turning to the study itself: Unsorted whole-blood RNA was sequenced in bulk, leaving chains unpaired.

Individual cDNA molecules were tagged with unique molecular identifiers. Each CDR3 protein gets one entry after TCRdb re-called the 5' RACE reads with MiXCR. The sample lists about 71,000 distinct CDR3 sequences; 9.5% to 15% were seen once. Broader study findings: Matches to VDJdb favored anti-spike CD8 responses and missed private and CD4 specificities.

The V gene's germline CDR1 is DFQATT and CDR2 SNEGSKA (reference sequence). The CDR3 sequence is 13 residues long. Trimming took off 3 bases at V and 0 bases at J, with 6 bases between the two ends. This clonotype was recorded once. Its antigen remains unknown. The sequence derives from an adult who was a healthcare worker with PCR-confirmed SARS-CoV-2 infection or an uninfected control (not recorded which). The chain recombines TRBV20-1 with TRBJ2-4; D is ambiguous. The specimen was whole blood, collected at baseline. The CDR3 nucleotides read TGCAGTGCTAGTCCCCTAGCCAAAAACATTCAGTACTTC. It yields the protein CSASPLAKNIQYF.